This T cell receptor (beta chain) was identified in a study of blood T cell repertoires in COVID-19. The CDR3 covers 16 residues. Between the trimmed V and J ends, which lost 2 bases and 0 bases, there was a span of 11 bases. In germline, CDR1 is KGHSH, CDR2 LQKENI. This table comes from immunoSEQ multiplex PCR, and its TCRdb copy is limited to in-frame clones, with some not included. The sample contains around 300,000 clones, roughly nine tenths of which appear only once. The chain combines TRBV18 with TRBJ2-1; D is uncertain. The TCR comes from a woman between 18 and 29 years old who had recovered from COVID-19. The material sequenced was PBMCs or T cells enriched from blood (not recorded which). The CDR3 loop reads CASSPFPPTSYNEQFF. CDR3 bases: TGTGCCAGCTCACCATTTCCCCCTACCTCCTACAATGAGCAGTTCTTC.